This passage covers 20 T cell receptor beta chains from one sample sequenced in a study of T cell repertoires in cytomegalovirus infection (dated by TCRdb to the late 2010s). Instrument on record: Illumina HiSeq 1500. Clones were called with MiXCR by TCRdb after fastp trimmed the public reads at Q25, and only in-frame beta chains were retained. All rows with the same CDR3 protein become a single entry with the most common DNA and genes. The sample includes some 100,000 distinct CDR3 sequences, with about 25% observed a single time. In total, the top ten clones hold 39% of the sample. The sample consisted of CD8+ T cells from PBMCs. These receptor sequences come from a human donor in good health (CMV status not recorded). Some clones in this sample may be carry-over from other donors' samples.

This clonotype was counted at least ten times. CDR3 protein: CASSRHRGRNEQFF. The CDR3 bases are TGTGCCAGCAGTCGGCACAGGGGGCGGAATGAGCAGTTCTTC. The rearrangement joins TRBV28 to TRBJ2-1; 9 bases align to TRBD1. Germline trimming cut 5 bases from V and 7 bases from J; bases unmatched to any gene: 6. The CDR3 contains 14 residues. The germline gives CDR1 MDHEN, CDR2 SYDVKM.

In its sample, this clonotype was seen many times. V and J are TRBV29-1 and TRBJ2-7; D unresolved. The germline V and J ends were trimmed by 4 bases and 0 bases, with 13 bases remaining between them. The CDR3 contains 14 residues. CDR1 is SQVTM and CDR2 is ANQGSEA in the germline V gene. As DNA, the CDR3 is TGCAGCGTTGTCGCCGGGCGGAGCTCCTACGAGCAGTACTTC. Its translation is CSVVAGRSSYEQYF.

The table lists this clonotype with many counts. The J gene is TRBJ2-3, the V gene TRBV10-3; tentatively, D is TRBD2 (5 bases). V shed 5 bases and J shed 1 base, with 7 bases lying between them. The CDR3 length is 13 residues. The germline V gene encodes CDR1 ENHRY and CDR2 SYGVKD. The CDR3 bases are TGTGCCATCAGTAAGGGAGGCACAGATACGCAGTATTTT. Residues: CAISKGGTDTQYF.

Notes on this clonotype: The germline gene is not matched at one end of the junction; a read error may be the cause. The rearrangement links TRBV7-9 to TRBJ2-7; 11 bases align to TRBD2. CDR3 length: 15 residues. Looked up from germline, CDR1 is SEHNR and CDR2 is FQNEAQ (reference sequence). DNA of the CDR3: TGTACCAGCAGCTTACTAACTAGCGGGAGTAACGAGCAGTACTTC. Translating it yields CTSSLLTSGSNEQYF. The full variable domain, completed using reference TRBV7-9 and TRBJ2-7, is DTGVSQNPRHKITKRGQNVTFRCDPISEHNRLYWYRQTLGQGPEFLTYFQNEAQLEKSRLLSDRFSAERPKGSFSTLEIQRTEQGDSAMYLCTSSLLTSGSNEQYFGPGTRLTVT.

The chain links TRBV29-1 to TRBJ2-2, with D possibly matching TRBD2 (6 bases). Germline V gene sequence: CDR1 SQVTM, CDR2 ANQGSEA. V dropped 7 bases and J dropped 3 bases, with 9 bases sitting between them. The CDR3 runs to 12 residues. For the CDR3, the DNA is TGCAGCGGGAGGGCCGACACCGGGGAGCTGTTTTTT. Amino acids: CSGRADTGELFF.

The V gene is TRBV11-2, the J gene TRBJ2-7; unclear D gene. V was pared by 1 base and J by 4 bases, with 14 bases between. CDR3 length: 15 residues. The germline CDR1 and CDR2 sequences are SGHAT and FQNNGV. The CDR3 sequence is CASSLGTASRYEQYF. CDR3 sequence (DNA): TGTGCCAGCAGCTTAGGGACGGCGAGTCGATACGAGCAGTACTTC.

Judged by abundance, this clonotype is large (0.1 to 1%). The genes are TRBV7-9 and TRBJ2-7, with D unresolved. Deletions cut 0 bases from V and 3 bases from J, with 9 bases between. This CDR3 has 14 residues. Germline V lookup: CDR1 SEHNR, CDR2 FQNEAQ (reference sequence). The CDR3 DNA reads as TGTGCCAGCAGCTTAGCCCTATCCAGCTACGAGCAGTACTTC. Protein: CASSLALSSYEQYF. The full variable domain, rest sourced from reference TRBV7-9 and TRBJ2-7, is DTGVSQNPRHKITKRGQNVTFRCDPISEHNRLYWYRQTLGQGPEFLTYFQNEAQLEKSRLLSDRFSAERPKGSFSTLEIQRTEQGDSAMYLCASSLALSSYEQYFGPGTRLTVT.

This clonotype was counted ten times or more. This sequence joins TRBV6-5 and TRBJ2-2; D not certain. The CDR3 extends over 13 amino acids. Germline V gene data show CDR1 as MNHEY and CDR2 as SVGAGI. V was trimmed by 2 bases and J by 6 bases, leaving 7 bases between them. The CDR3 region has the DNA TGTGCCAGCAGTTACCCCTCGCCCGGGGAGCTGTTTTTT. Its translation is CASSYPSPGELFF.

This clonotype was detected ten times or more. The CDR3: CASSPGRRGTDTQYF. CDR3 DNA sequence: TGTGCCAGCAGCCCGGGCCGCAGGGGCACAGATACGCAGTATTTT. V and J are TRBV7-2 and TRBJ2-3; tentatively, D is TRBD1 (5 bases). Looked up from germline, CDR1 is SGHTA and CDR2 is FQGNSA. Trimming shortened V by 5 bases and J by 1 base, and 13 bases separated the two germline ends. This CDR3 contains 15 residues.

The sample holds many counts of this clonotype. The V and J genes are TRBV7-8 and TRBJ2-5; tentatively, D is TRBD1 or TRBD2 (5 bases each). Germline lookup yields CDR1 SGHVS and CDR2 FQNEAQ. The CDR3 totals 18 residues. V was trimmed by 7 bases and J by 2 bases, leaving 26 bases between them. This CDR3 reads CASTRIGRQRGGQETQYF. CDR3 nucleotide sequence: TGTGCCAGCACGCGCATAGGCAGGCAGAGGGGCGGACAAGAGACCCAGTACTTC.

This clonotype was observed many times. The chain links TRBV10-2 to TRBJ2-3, with TRBD2 matching 11 bases. CDR1 WSHSY and CDR2 SAAADI come from the germline V gene. CDR3 length: 15 residues. J gave up 4 bases and V 5 bases, and 5 bases lay outside the gene matches. CDR3 nucleotide sequence: TGCGCCAGCAGTATAGCGGGAGGGGGGCCAGATACGCAGTATTTT. Translating gives CASSIAGGGPDTQYF.

There are a few counts of this clonotype. The V gene is TRBV4-3, the J gene TRBJ2-6, with 8 nucleotides matching TRBD2. J gave up 0 bases and V 0 bases, and 1 base lay outside the gene matches. The germline gives CDR1 LGHNA, CDR2 YSLEER. CDR3 size: 17 residues. The chain's CDR3 is CASSQDAGGSGANVLTF. CDR3 bases: TGCGCCAGCAGCCAAGATGCGGGGGGCTCTGGGGCCAACGTCCTGACTTTC.

This clonotype came up a few times. This chain links TRBV29-1 with TRBJ2-3; 7 bases align to TRBD1. Looked up from germline, CDR1 is SQVTM and CDR2 is ANQGSEA. V gave up 7 bases and J gave up 3 bases; unmatched junction bases: 10. CDR3 length equals 14 residues. CDR3 residues: CSAMSTGLTDTQYF. The CDR3 DNA reads TGCAGCGCCATGTCGACAGGGTTGACAGATACGCAGTATTTT.

The CDR3 bases are TGTGCCAGCAGCGCAAGGCAGGGCGGGAAGACCTACGAGCAGTACTTC. Its translation is CASSARQGGKTYEQYF. The chain employs TRBV7-9 and TRBJ2-7; D may be TRBD2 (6 bases). The V and J ends lost 5 bases and 2 bases respectively, with 19 bases between them. Germline CDR1 reads SEHNR; CDR2 reads FQNEAQ (reference sequence). The CDR3 runs 16 residues.

This clonotype is a singleton in its sample. The genes are TRBV7-8 and TRBJ1-2, with D hard to call. Trimming removed 4 bases at V and 2 bases at J, with 14 bases between. CDR3 length equals 15 residues. Looked up from germline, CDR1 is SGHVS and CDR2 is FQNEAQ. For the CDR3, the DNA is TGTGCCAGCAGCTCGCCACTGATAGACAACTATGGCTACACCTTC. Its translation is CASSSPLIDNYGYTF.

The chain recombines TRBV7-3 with TRBJ1-1; 7 positions agree with TRBD1. The V segment lost 10 bases and the J segment 1 base; nucleotides outside the gene matches: 6. This CDR3 is 13 amino acids long. Germline V lookup: CDR1 SGHTA, CDR2 FQGTGA. CDR3 sequence (DNA): TGTGCCACTGCGACAGGGCCGAACACTGAAGCTTTCTTT. This translates into CATATGPNTEAFF.

This clonotype showed up just a few times. This sequence joins TRBV11-2 and TRBJ2-3; D call uncertain. The ends were cut back, 5 bases at V and 1 base at J, with 13 bases in the middle. CDR3 length: 15 amino acids. Germline lookup yields CDR1 SGHAT and CDR2 FQNNGV. The DNA for the CDR3 is TGTGCCAGCAGCCCCGAGGTAATCGGCACAGATACGCAGTATTTT. Translated: CASSPEVIGTDTQYF.

This clonotype was observed at least ten times. The J gene is TRBJ2-2, the V gene TRBV2; D assignment may be TRBD1 or TRBD2 (5 bases each). CDR1 SNHLY and CDR2 FYNNEI come from the germline V gene. The CDR3 is made up of 15 amino acids. The V end was cut by 8 bases, the J end by 6 bases, with 19 bases between. CDR3 bases: TGTGCCAGCTTAGGGGACGGAATTCAATCCGGGGAGCTGTTTTTT. Its translation is CASLGDGIQSGELFF.

This clonotype was counted ten times or more. This chain links TRBV7-8 with TRBJ2-1; possible D gene TRBD2, 6 bases. The CDR3 covers 16 residues. Germline values: CDR1 SGHVS, CDR2 FQNEAQ. V gave up 1 base and J gave up 2 bases, with 12 bases separating them. The CDR3 sequence: CASSLDPGGTYNEQFF. CDR3 DNA sequence: TGTGCCAGCAGCTTAGATCCCGGGGGTACCTACAATGAGCAGTTCTTC. Using reference TRBV7-8 and TRBJ2-1 for the parts outside the CDR3, the full variable domain is GAGVSQSPRYKVAKRGQDVALRCDPISGHVSLFWYQQALGQGPEFLTYFQNEAQLDKSGLPSDRFFAERPEGSVSTLKIQRTQQEDSAVYLCASSLDPGGTYNEQFFGPGTRLTVL.

In this sample, this clonotype turned up a few times. The CDR3 reads CASSLAGAGEQYF. The CDR3, as DNA: TGTGCCAGCAGTTTGGCGGGGGCGGGGGAGCAGTACTTC. The J gene is TRBJ2-7, the V gene TRBV27; the D gene is possibly TRBD2 (7 bases). With 3 bases removed from V and 7 bases from J, the gap between germline ends came to 13 bases. This CDR3 region has 13 residues. Per the germline V gene, CDR1 is MNHEY and CDR2 is SMNVEV (reference sequence).